The clone carrying this T cell receptor beta chain occurred many times. Its antigen is not known. This sample was taken from a study of T-cell reconstitution after alpha-beta-depleted transplantation in children. CDR1 and CDR2 (germline): MDHEN, SYDVKM. Trimming removed 2 bases at V and 1 base at J, with 16 bases between. CDR3 length equals 17 residues. Preparation of the TCRbeta library used unique molecular identifiers. TCRdb processed the PCR reads anew with MiXCR; each CDR3 protein has one entry. The sample consists of some 600,000 distinct CDR3 sequences, over 10% of them appearing once. Study findings and constraints: Surviving recipient T cells and thymic progenitors underlay high day-60 TCRbeta diversity in some patients. Fresh T-cell production supplied most of the T-cell counts and diversity seen one year after transplant. Two months or so post-transplant, alpha-beta T cells reportedly derived from several hundred expanded graft clones.

This sequence joins TRBV28 and TRBJ2-3, with D possibly TRBD2 on 5 matching bases. Here the sequenced sample was PBMCs, mostly from graft donor cells, taken 360 days after TCRalphabeta/CD19-depleted stem cell transplant. The clonotype was recovered from a male patient younger than 18 who had a stem cell transplant for acute myeloid leukemia, so the T cells may come from the graft donor. The CDR3: CASSLRWRSVRTDTQYF. CDR3 in DNA: TGTGCCAGCAGTTTAAGGTGGAGGTCGGTTCGCACAGATACGCAGTATTTT.